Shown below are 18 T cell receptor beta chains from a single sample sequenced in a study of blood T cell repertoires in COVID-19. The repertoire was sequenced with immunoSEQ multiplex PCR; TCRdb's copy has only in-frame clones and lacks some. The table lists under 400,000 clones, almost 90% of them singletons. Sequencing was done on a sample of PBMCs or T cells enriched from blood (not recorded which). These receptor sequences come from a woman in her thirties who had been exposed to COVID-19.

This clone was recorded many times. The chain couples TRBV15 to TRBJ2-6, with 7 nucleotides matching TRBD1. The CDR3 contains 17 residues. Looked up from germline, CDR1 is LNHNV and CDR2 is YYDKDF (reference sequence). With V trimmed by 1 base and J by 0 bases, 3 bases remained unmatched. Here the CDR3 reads CATSRGDSSSGANVLTF. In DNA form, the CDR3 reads TGTGCCACCAGCAGAGGGGACAGTAGCTCTGGGGCCAACGTCCTGACTTTC.

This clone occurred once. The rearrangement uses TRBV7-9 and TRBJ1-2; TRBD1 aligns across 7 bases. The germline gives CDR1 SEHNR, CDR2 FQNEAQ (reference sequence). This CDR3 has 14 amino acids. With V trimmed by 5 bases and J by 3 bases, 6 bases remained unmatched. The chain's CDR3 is CASSPGDRYYGYTF. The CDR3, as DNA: TGTGCCAGCAGCCCAGGGGACAGATACTATGGCTACACCTTC.

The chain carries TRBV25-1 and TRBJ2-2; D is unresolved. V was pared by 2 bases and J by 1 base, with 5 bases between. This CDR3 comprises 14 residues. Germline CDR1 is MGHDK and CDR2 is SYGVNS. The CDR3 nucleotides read TGTGCCAGCAGTGAACCAGAGAACACCGGGGAGCTGTTTTTT. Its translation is CASSEPENTGELFF.

The CDR3 sequence is CASSILAGEAGELFF. The CDR3 DNA sequence: TGTGCCAGTAGTATCCTAGCGGGAGAAGCCGGGGAGCTGTTTTTT. The chain links TRBV19 to TRBJ2-2; 10 nucleotides match TRBD2. The CDR3 consists of 15 residues. Trimming removed 3 bases from V and 6 bases from J; junction bases left unmatched: 4. In germline, CDR1 is LNHDA, CDR2 SQIVND (reference sequence).

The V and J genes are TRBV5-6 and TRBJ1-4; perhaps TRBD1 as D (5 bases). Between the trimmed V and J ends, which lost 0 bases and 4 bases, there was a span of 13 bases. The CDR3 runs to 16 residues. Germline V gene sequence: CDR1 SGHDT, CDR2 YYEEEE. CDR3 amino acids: CASSLVGRAYNEKLFF. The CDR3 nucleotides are TGTGCCAGCAGCTTGGTAGGCAGGGCCTATAATGAAAAACTGTTTTTT.

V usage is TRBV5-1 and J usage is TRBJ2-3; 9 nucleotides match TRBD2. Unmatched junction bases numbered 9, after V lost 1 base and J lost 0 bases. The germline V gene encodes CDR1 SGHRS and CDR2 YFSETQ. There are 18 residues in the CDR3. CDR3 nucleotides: TGCGCCAGCAGCTTGTTTCCTAGCGGGATGACTAGCACAGATACGCAGTATTTT. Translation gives CASSLFPSGMTSTDTQYF.

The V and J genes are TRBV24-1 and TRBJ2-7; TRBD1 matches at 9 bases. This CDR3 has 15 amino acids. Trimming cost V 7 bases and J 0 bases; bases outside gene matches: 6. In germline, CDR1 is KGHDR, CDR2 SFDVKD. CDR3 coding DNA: TGTGCCACCAGACCGGGACAGGGATTCTCCTACGAGCAGTACTTC. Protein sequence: CATRPGQGFSYEQYF.

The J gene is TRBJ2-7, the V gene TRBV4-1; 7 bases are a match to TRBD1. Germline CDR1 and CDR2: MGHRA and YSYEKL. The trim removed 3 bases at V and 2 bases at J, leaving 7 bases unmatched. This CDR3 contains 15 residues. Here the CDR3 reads CASSQDDRDPYEQYF. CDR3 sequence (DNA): TGCGCCAGCAGCCAGGATGACAGGGATCCCTACGAGCAGTACTTC.

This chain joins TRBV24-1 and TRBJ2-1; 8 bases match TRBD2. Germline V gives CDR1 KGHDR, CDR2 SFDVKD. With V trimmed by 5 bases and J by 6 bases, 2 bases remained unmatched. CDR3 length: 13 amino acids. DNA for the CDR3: TGTGCCACCAGTGTCGGGGGGGGCAATGAGCAGTTCTTC. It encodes CATSVGGGNEQFF.

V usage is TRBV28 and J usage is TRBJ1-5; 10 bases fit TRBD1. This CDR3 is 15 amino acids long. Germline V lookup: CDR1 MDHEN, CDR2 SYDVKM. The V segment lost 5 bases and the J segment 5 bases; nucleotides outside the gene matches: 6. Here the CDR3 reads CASSRRDRGDQPQHF. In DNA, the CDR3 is TGTGCCAGCAGTAGGAGGGACAGGGGCGATCAGCCCCAGCATTTT.

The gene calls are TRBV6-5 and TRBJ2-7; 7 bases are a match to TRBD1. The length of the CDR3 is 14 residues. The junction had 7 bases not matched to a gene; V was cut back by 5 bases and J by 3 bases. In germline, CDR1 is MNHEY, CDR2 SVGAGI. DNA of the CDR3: TGTGCCAGCAGTCCTGGGGACAGACGCTACGAGCAGTACTTC. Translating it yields CASSPGDRRYEQYF.

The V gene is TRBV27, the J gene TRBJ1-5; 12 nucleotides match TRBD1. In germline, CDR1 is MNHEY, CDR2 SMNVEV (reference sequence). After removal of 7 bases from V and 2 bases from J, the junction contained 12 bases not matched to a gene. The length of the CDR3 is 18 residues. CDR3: CASKLRDRGPGGNQPQHF. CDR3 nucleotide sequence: TGTGCCAGCAAACTCCGGGACAGGGGGCCCGGCGGCAATCAGCCCCAGCATTTT.

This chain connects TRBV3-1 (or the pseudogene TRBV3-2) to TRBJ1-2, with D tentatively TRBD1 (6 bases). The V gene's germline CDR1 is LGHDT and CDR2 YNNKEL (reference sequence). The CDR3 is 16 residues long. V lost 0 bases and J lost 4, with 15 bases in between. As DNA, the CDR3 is TGTGCCAGCAGCCAAGAGGTAACAGGGCTAAGCTATGGCTACACCTTC. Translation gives CASSQEVTGLSYGYTF.

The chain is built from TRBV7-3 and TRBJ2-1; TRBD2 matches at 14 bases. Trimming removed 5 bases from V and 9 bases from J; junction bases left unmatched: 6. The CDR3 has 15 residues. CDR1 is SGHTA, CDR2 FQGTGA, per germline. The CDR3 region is CASSVGLAGAGEQFF. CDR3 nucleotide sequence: TGTGCCAGCAGCGTGGGACTAGCGGGAGCCGGTGAGCAGTTCTTC.

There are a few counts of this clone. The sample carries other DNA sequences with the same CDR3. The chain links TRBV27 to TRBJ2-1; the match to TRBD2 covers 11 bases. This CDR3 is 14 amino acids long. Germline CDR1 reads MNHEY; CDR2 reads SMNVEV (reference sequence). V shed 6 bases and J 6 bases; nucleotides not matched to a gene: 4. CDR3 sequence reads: CASRTSGSRNEQFF. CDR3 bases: TGTGCCAGCAGAACTAGCGGGAGTCGCAATGAGCAGTTCTTC.

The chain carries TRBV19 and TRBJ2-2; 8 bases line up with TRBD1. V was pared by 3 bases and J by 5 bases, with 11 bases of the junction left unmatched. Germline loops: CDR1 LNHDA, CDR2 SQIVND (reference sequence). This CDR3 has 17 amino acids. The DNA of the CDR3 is TGTGCCAGTAGTATTAACCCCGGGACAGGTTCTACCGGGGAGCTGTTTTTT. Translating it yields CASSINPGTGSTGELFF.

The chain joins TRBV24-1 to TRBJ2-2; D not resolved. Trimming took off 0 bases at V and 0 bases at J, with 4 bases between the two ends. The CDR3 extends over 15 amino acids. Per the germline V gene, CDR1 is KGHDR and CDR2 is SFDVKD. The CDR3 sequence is CATSDLRANTGELFF. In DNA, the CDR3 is TGTGCCACCAGTGATTTGCGAGCGAACACCGGGGAGCTGTTTTTT.

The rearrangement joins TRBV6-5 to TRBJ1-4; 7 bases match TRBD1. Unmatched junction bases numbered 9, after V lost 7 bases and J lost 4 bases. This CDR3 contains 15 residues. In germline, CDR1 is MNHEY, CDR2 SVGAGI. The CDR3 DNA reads TGTGCCAGCACCTCCAGACAGGGCAATAATGAAAAACTGTTTTTT. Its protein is CASTSRQGNNEKLFF.